These 22 T cell receptor beta chains were sequenced from one sample in a study of long-term antiretroviral therapy in people with HIV. They ran version v3.0 of the immunoSEQ assay at survey level. Some clones are missing from TCRdb's copy, which holds only in-frame ones; the method was immunoSEQ multiplex PCR. In the table there are tens of thousands of clones, more than 90% of which are singletons. The material was unsorted PBMCs, obtained approximately 6.1 years after starting antiretroviral therapy. The source is a man aged 25-45 years with HIV.

The rearrangement joins TRBV5-6 to TRBJ2-1; D ambiguous. Looked up from germline, CDR1 is SGHDT and CDR2 is YYEEEE. The CDR3 has 16 residues. V lost 0 bases, J lost 0 bases, and 10 bases lay in between. CDR3 nucleotide sequence: TGTGCCAGCAGCTTGGGTAGACCCTTCTCCTACAATGAGCAGTTCTTC. Translation gives CASSLGRPFSYNEQFF.

This clone was seen just once. CDR3 loop: CASRVELNTEAFF. In DNA, the CDR3 is TGCGCCAGCAGGGTAGAACTGAACACTGAAGCTTTCTTT. This chain links TRBV5-1 with TRBJ1-1; D remains unclear. V was trimmed by 5 bases and J by 0 bases, leaving 8 bases between them. From germline, CDR1 is SGHRS and CDR2 YFSETQ. This CDR3 has 13 residues.

The CDR3 here is CASSDGAAYGYTF. DNA for the CDR3: TGTGCCAGCAGTGATGGGGCGGCGTATGGCTACACCTTC. The genes are TRBV6-4 and TRBJ1-2, with D maybe TRBD1 (5 bases). Germline V gene lookup returns CDR1 MRHNA and CDR2 SNTAGT. This CDR3 has 13 residues. V was pared by 3 bases and J by 5 bases, with 10 bases between.

This sequence joins TRBV19 and TRBJ1-1, with a possible D match to TRBD1 (5 bases). Germline V gene sequence: CDR1 LNHDA, CDR2 SQIVND (reference sequence). V gave up 2 bases and J gave up 6 bases, with 13 bases separating them. This CDR3 region has 14 residues. The CDR3 is CASSIRSGMAEAFF. The CDR3 DNA sequence: TGTGCCAGTAGTATACGGTCAGGGATGGCTGAAGCTTTCTTT. Based on the CDR3 plus reference TRBV19 and TRBJ1-1, the full variable domain is DGGITQSPKYLFRKEGQNVTLSCEQNLNHDAMYWYRQDPGQGLRLIYYSQIVNDFQKGDIAEGYSVSREKKESFPLTVTSAQKNPTAFYLCASSIRSGMAEAFFGQGTRLTVV.

The chain employs TRBV28 and TRBJ2-7, with TRBD2 identical over 8 bases. This CDR3 contains 17 residues. J gave up 2 bases and V 5 bases, and 14 bases lay outside the gene matches. Germline values: CDR1 MDHEN, CDR2 SYDVKM. In DNA form, the CDR3 reads TGTGCCAGCAGTCCCTCGGGAGGGCTAGCGGAGACCTACGAGCAGTACTTC. Its protein is CASSPSGGLAETYEQYF. Full variable domain (remainder filled in from reference TRBV28 and TRBJ2-7): DVKVTQSSRYLVKRTGEKVFLECVQDMDHENMFWYRQDPGLGLRLIYFSYDVKMKEKGDIPEGYSVSREKKERFSLILESASTNQTSMYLCASSPSGGLAETYEQYFGPGTRLTVT.

CDR3 coding DNA: TGTGCCAGCAGTTACACAGGGAACATCAATGAGCAGTTCTTC. Amino acid sequence: CASSYTGNINEQFF. This chain uses TRBV6-6 with TRBJ2-1; possibly TRBD1 for D (6 bases). The CDR3 has 14 residues. V was pared by 2 bases and J by 6 bases, with 11 bases between. Per the germline V gene, CDR1 is MNHNY and CDR2 is SVGAGI (reference sequence).

V gene TRBV28 combines with J gene TRBJ2-2; TRBD2 matches at 10 bases. Germline loops: CDR1 MDHEN, CDR2 SYDVKM. The CDR3 is 15 amino acids. The J segment lost 6 bases and the V segment lost 5 bases, leaving 6 bases of the junction unmatched. This CDR3 reads CASSGTSDPPGELFF. The CDR3 DNA sequence: TGTGCCAGCAGTGGGACTAGCGACCCGCCCGGGGAGCTGTTTTTT.

The V gene is TRBV13, the J gene TRBJ2-2; 11 bases are shared with TRBD2. From germline, CDR1 is PRHDT and CDR2 FYEKMQ (reference sequence). Trimming took 5 bases from V and 4 from J; bases not matched to a gene: 6. The CDR3 spans 16 residues. Written as DNA, the CDR3 is TGTGCCAGCAGCCATCATAGCGGGAGGGGCACCGGGGAGCTGTTTTTT. This encodes CASSHHSGRGTGELFF.

The J gene is TRBJ2-2, the V gene TRBV4-2, with D possibly matching TRBD2 (6 bases). The germline V gene has CDR1 LGHNA and CDR2 YNFKEQ. V was pared by 5 bases and J by 0 bases, with 10 bases between. This CDR3 has 15 amino acids. Here the CDR3 reads CASSTGTANTGELFF. CDR3 nucleotides: TGTGCCAGCAGCACCGGGACTGCGAACACCGGGGAGCTGTTTTTT.

V usage is TRBV6-1 and J usage is TRBJ1-1; 7 bases agree with TRBD1. CDR1 is MNHNS, CDR2 SASEGT, per germline. The CDR3 totals 12 residues. Losses at the gene ends were 8 bases for V and 4 bases for J; bases not matched to a gene: 4. The CDR3 bases are TGTGCCAGCCTCAGGGGGGCCACTGAAGCTTTCTTT. As protein: CASLRGATEAFF.

The V gene is TRBV28, the J gene TRBJ1-5; the D is unclear. V was pared by 7 bases and J by 0 bases, with 16 bases between. Germline V gene lookup returns CDR1 MDHEN and CDR2 SYDVKM. The CDR3 is 16 residues long. DNA of the CDR3: TGTGCCAGCAAACCCCCGGGGAGTTATAGCAATCAGCCCCAGCATTTT. Residues: CASKPPGSYSNQPQHF. Filled out from reference TRBV28 and TRBJ1-5, the complete variable domain reads DVKVTQSSRYLVKRTGEKVFLECVQDMDHENMFWYRQDPGLGLRLIYFSYDVKMKEKGDIPEGYSVSREKKERFSLILESASTNQTSMYLCASKPPGSYSNQPQHFGDGTRLSIL.

The chain uses TRBV2 and TRBJ2-7, with 8 bases fitting TRBD1. Germline V gene lookup returns CDR1 SNHLY and CDR2 FYNNEI. CDR3 length equals 15 residues. V dropped 2 bases and J dropped 3; count of bases not matched to a gene: 6. The CDR3 loop reads CASSENVGQGYEQYF. The CDR3 nucleotides read TGTGCCAGCAGTGAAAACGTAGGACAGGGCTACGAGCAGTACTTC.

The rearrangement joins TRBV30 to TRBJ1-3; TRBD1 might be the D (6 bases). Germline values: CDR1 GTSNPN, CDR2 SVGIG (reference sequence). CDR3 length: 14 amino acids. V lost 3 bases to trimming and J lost 0 bases, with 9 bases between them. The CDR3 DNA sequence: TGTGCCTGGAGGCGCAGGGGCTCTGGAAACACCATATATTTT. Protein: CAWRRRGSGNTIYF.

The rearrangement uses TRBV10-2 and TRBJ2-7; 9 bases are a match to TRBD1. The CDR3 covers 13 residues. V trimming: 3 bases; J trimming: 12 bases; junction bases outside the gene matches: 9. Germline CDR1 and CDR2: WSHSY and SAAADI. CDR3 residues: CASSEAGQGSAYF. CDR3 DNA sequence: TGCGCCAGCAGTGAAGCAGGACAGGGGTCTGCGTACTTC.

The chain is built from TRBV7-6 and TRBJ1-4; the D gene is possibly TRBD1 (6 bases). Germline CDR1 reads SGHVS; CDR2 reads FNYEAQ. The CDR3 contains 15 residues. Trimming cost V 3 bases and J 8 bases, with 16 bases left between them. CDR3 sequence (DNA): TGTGCCAGCAGCTTTTCAGGAGGGGGAGGCGAAAAACTGTTTTTT. This codes for CASSFSGGGGEKLFF. Drawing the rest from reference TRBV7-6 and TRBJ1-4, the complete variable domain is GAGVSQSPRYKVTKRGQDVALRCDPISGHVSLYWYRQALGQGPEFLTYFNYEAQQDKSGLPNDRFSAERPEGSISTLTIQRTEQRDSAMYRCASSFSGGGGEKLFFGSGTQLSVL.

The chain combines TRBV28 with TRBJ2-1; tentatively, D is TRBD1 (5 bases). Trimming removed 3 bases at V and 7 bases at J, with 16 bases between. The CDR3 covers 15 residues. Germline CDR1 MDHEN, CDR2 SYDVKM. CDR3 sequence (DNA): TGTGCCAGCAGTTTTCCCCGGACACCGAGGAATGAGCAGTTCTTC. The encoded protein is CASSFPRTPRNEQFF.

The chain uses TRBV5-6 and TRBJ2-3; D possibly corresponds to TRBD2 (5 bases). Looked up from germline, CDR1 is SGHDT and CDR2 is YYEEEE. V lost 3 bases to trimming and J lost 14 bases, with 13 bases between them. The CDR3 length is 11 residues. The CDR3 is CASSSGSWAYF. The CDR3 DNA sequence: TGTGCCAGCAGCTCGGGATCCTGGGCGTATTTT.

The chain recombines TRBV15 with TRBJ1-2; possibly TRBD1 for D (5 bases). This CDR3 comprises 15 residues. From germline, CDR1 is LNHNV and CDR2 YYDKDF (reference sequence). The V gene lost 1 base and the J gene lost 3 bases, with 12 bases spanning the gap. The CDR3 sequence is CATSRVRRADYGYTF. The CDR3 nucleotides are TGTGCCACCAGCAGAGTTCGCAGGGCCGACTATGGCTACACCTTC.

This chain links TRBV4-3 with TRBJ2-3, with no clear D. This CDR3 has 15 residues. Germline loops: CDR1 LGHNA, CDR2 YSLEER. V was clipped by 0 bases and J by 2 bases, with 9 bases between them. The CDR3, as DNA: TGCGCCAGCAGCCAAGAGGTAAAACCCACAGATACGCAGTATTTT. Amino acids: CASSQEVKPTDTQYF.

This rearrangement joins TRBV29-1 to TRBJ1-5; D might be TRBD1 (6 bases). CDR1 SQVTM and CDR2 ANQGSEA come from the germline V gene. V lost 6 bases, J lost 2 bases, and 14 bases lay in between. This CDR3 is 14 amino acids long. CDR3 residues: CSVIETGGNQPQHF. The CDR3 DNA is TGCAGCGTCATTGAGACAGGAGGCAATCAGCCCCAGCATTTT.

The table lists this clone with a count of one. J is TRBJ2-1 and V is TRBV6-4; 13 bases match TRBD2. Losses at the gene ends were 3 bases for V and 8 bases for J; bases not matched to a gene: 1. Germline CDR1 is MRHNA and CDR2 is SNTAGT. The CDR3 extends over 14 amino acids. As DNA, the CDR3 is TGTGCCAGCAGTGAACTAGCGGGGGGGCATGAGCAGTTCTTC. It specifies CASSELAGGHEQFF.

The chain recombines TRBV18 with TRBJ2-3; D might be TRBD2 (5 bases). The CDR3 has 12 amino acids. CDR1 and CDR2 from the germline V gene are KGHSH and LQKENI. Trimming stripped 8 bases from V and 8 bases from J, with 14 bases between. The CDR3 sequence: CASPGTSSTQYF. In nucleotides, the CDR3 is TGTGCCAGCCCGGGAACGAGTAGTACGCAGTATTTT.